Presented here are 9 T cell receptor beta chains from one specimen sequenced in a study of somatic mutations in cytotoxic T cells in rheumatoid arthritis. Using immunoSEQ multiplex PCR, the repertoire was profiled, and TCRdb retains in-frame clones only, with some absent. The repertoire holds more than 9,500 clones, with over 80% as singletons. Sequencing used CD8+ T cells sorted from blood. The receptors derive from a woman aged 55-69 years in good health.

The chain employs TRBV15 and TRBJ1-4; TRBD1 matches 8 bases. Losses at the gene ends were 5 bases for V and 5 bases for J; bases not matched to a gene: 4. CDR1 and CDR2 from the germline V gene are LNHNV and YYDKDF (reference sequence). The CDR3 consists of 14 residues. In DNA, the CDR3 is TGTGCCACCAGCTCGGGACAGGAGAATGAAAAACTGTTTTTT. The encoded protein is CATSSGQENEKLFF.

In this sample, this clone turned up once. The chain uses TRBV5-4 and TRBJ1-1; tentatively, D is TRBD1 (5 bases). The CDR3 covers 12 residues. Trimming pared 2 bases from V and 7 bases from J, leaving 9 bases between. Looked up from germline, CDR1 is SGHNT and CDR2 is YYREEE (reference sequence). The CDR3 sequence is CASSLAGLEAFF. DNA for the CDR3: TGTGCCAGCAGCTTAGCGGGGCTTGAAGCTTTCTTT.

The CDR3: CASNLAGGGRADTQYF. CDR3 DNA: TGTGCCAGCAATCTGGCCGGCGGGGGGCGTGCAGATACGCAGTATTTT. V is TRBV6-6 and J is TRBJ2-3; 8 bases match TRBD2. V lost 7 bases and J lost 4; bases outside the gene matches: 13. Germline assignment: CDR1 MNHNY and CDR2 SVGAGI (reference sequence). The CDR3 spans 16 residues.

The J gene is TRBJ1-5, the V gene TRBV6-5; a possible D gene is TRBD1 (6 bases). V was cut by 5 bases and J by 9 bases, with 14 bases left in between. Looked up from germline, CDR1 is MNHEY and CDR2 is SVGAGI. This CDR3 is 13 amino acids long. The CDR3 sequence: CASSHTGFWPQHF. The CDR3 bases are TGTGCCAGCAGTCATACAGGGTTTTGGCCCCAGCATTTT.

The chain is built from TRBV7-3 and TRBJ2-1, with D perhaps matching TRBD2 (6 bases). V gave up 1 base and J gave up 8 bases, with 9 bases separating them. This CDR3 region has 13 residues. Germline CDR1 SGHTA, CDR2 FQGTGA. Here the CDR3 DNA reads TGTGCCAGCAGCTTAAACCCGGGAGATGAGCAGTTCTTC. Encoded protein: CASSLNPGDEQFF. The full variable domain, its missing parts supplied by reference TRBV7-3 and TRBJ2-1, is GAGVSQTPSNKVTEKGKYVELRCDPISGHTALYWYRQSLGQGPEFLIYFQGTGAADDSGLPNDRFFAVRPEGSVSTLKIQRTERGDSAVYLCASSLNPGDEQFFGPGTRLTVL.

This clone was counted once. The chain is built from TRBV28 and TRBJ1-6, with D maybe TRBD1 (6 bases). There are 15 residues in the CDR3. Trimming took 3 bases from V and 8 from J, leaving 14 bases between them. Germline V gives CDR1 MDHEN, CDR2 SYDVKM. CDR3 bases: TGTGCCAGCAGTTTGTTACAGGGTAATCATTCACCCCTCCACTTT. Translation gives CASSLLQGNHSPLHF. The variable domain in full, with the rest retrieved from reference TRBV28 and TRBJ1-6, is DVKVTQSSRYLVKRTGEKVFLECVQDMDHENMFWYRQDPGLGLRLIYFSYDVKMKEKGDIPEGYSVSREKKERFSLILESASTNQTSMYLCASSLLQGNHSPLHFGNGTRLTVT.

J is TRBJ2-1 and V is TRBV9; 9 bases align to TRBD2. This CDR3 comprises 16 residues. The V gene's germline CDR1 is SGDLS and CDR2 YYNGEE. Trimming at V came to 0 bases and at J to 4 bases, leaving 5 bases not matched to a gene. Here the CDR3 reads CASSVAGSGGYNEQFF. The CDR3 nucleotides are TGTGCCAGCAGCGTAGCTGGGAGCGGGGGGTACAATGAGCAGTTCTTC.

The chain recombines TRBV28 with TRBJ2-7; the D is unclear. There are 13 residues in the CDR3. The V gene's germline CDR1 is MDHEN and CDR2 SYDVKM. Trimming shortened V by 7 bases and J by 1 base, and 11 bases separated the two germline ends. The CDR3 DNA is TGTGCCAGCATTGGTACAGTTTCCTACGAGCAGTACTTC. This gives the protein CASIGTVSYEQYF.

This clone was counted a single time. J is TRBJ2-7 and V is TRBV21-1; TRBD1, the table's D call, lacks a check against the DNA. TRBV21-1 is listed as a pseudogene. CDR3 length: 16 amino acids. For the CDR3, the DNA is TGTGCCAGCATTCCAAGGACAGGGGGCATTAGATACGAGCAGTACGTC. Protein: CASIPRTGGIRYEQYV.